This section outlines one T cell receptor (beta chain) sequence together with its context. Its recognized antigen is unknown. No base-level quality is on record; no much larger clone is a single base apart. This entry is derived from a study of blood T cell repertoires in COVID-19 (dated by TCRdb to the early 2020s). A note on the overall study: The collaborator samples originated in the United States, Italy and Spain and spanned the acute and convalescent phases of COVID-19. A de-identified subject ID, COVID-19 status, age in years and sex were almost always included in the sample metadata. The dataset comprised deeply sampled blood TCRbeta repertoires from subjects exposed to, actively infected with, or recovered from COVID-19. Samples came from the ongoing ImmuneRACE study (first 160 participants) plus 1,254 subjects from 6 global collaborators. The material from the prospective study consisted of cDNA or gDNA derived from T cells, B-cell-depleted T cells, or PBMCs. Where available, HLA class I and class II types were taken from metadata supplied by the sample provider and were not determined by assay-based typing. A freely available public database, intended as a resource for researchers studying the immune response to SARS-CoV-2, is where the repertoires were released. What the work shows at the level of the full study, not this receptor alone: The amount of clinical and demographic metadata varied by source and participant and was provided uncurated.

CDR1 and CDR2, looked up from the germline V gene (reference sequence), are MNHEY and SMNVEV. Counted from cysteine to phenylalanine, this CDR3 has 13 amino acids. Only the CDR3 region is kept as DNA, spanning 39 bases read in frame from base 1. V loses 8 bases of germline sequence and J loses 4 bases, and the interval between the two ends is 11 bases. Samples from volunteer blood donors who had recovered from COVID-19 were contributed by a second Seattle source. The collaborating institutions used their own protocols to collect whole blood in K2EDTA tubes. Collaborator samples were shipped for TCRbeta analysis as frozen whole blood, isolated PBMCs, or DNA extracted from either sample type. TCRbeta CDR3 regions were amplified from genomic DNA by means of the immunoSEQ Assay, a bias-controlled multiplex PCR. Under the source paper's analysis protocol: Within the assay, amplification of reference gene primers was used to estimate how many nucleated cells each sample contained. To quantify the absolute abundance of each unique TCRbeta CDR3 rearrangement, sequence reads were collapsed and filtered. For each sample, productive Simpson clonality was calculated as the square root of Simpson's diversity index across productive rearrangements. TCRdb holds this immuneACCESS table with in-frame rearrangements only. Some clones are missing; in checked studies, unresolved V genes explain under half, and the rest has no known cause. V and J calls and clone size are those listed in that table; D and trimming were worked out from the DNA. The sample table holds around 300,000 clones, of which roughly 90% were seen once. The ten most abundant clones make up 0.94% of the sample.

This chain is built from TRBV27 and TRBJ1-4, with the D gene not clear enough to name. What was sequenced was peripheral blood. The source is a woman aged 40-49 years who had recovered from COVID-19. The CDR3 region has the sequence CASSAGNNEKLFF. The sequenced DNA: TGTGCCAGCTCCGCGGGGAATAATGAAAAACTGTTTTTT.